The T cell receptor (beta chain) described here comes from a study of cytomegalovirus exposure and HLA in healthy donors. The PCR had 60 Vbeta and 13 Jbeta primers. Assay: immunoSEQ multiplex PCR; the TCRdb copy retains only in-frame clones and omits some. The profile shows 200,000 to 250,000 clones, around 80% of them singletons. The germline gives CDR1 SGHVS, CDR2 FQNEAQ. V dropped 1 base and J dropped 2 bases, with 15 bases sitting between them. The CDR3 consists of 16 residues. The receptor comes from a male donor in good health and CMV-seronegative. This chain links TRBV7-8 with TRBJ2-7; D unresolved. Sequenced input: PBMCs. CDR3 DNA sequence: TGTGCCAGCAGCTTAGGAGGAGCGCTGATTACCTACGAGCAGTACTTC. Amino acid sequence: CASSLGGALITYEQYF.